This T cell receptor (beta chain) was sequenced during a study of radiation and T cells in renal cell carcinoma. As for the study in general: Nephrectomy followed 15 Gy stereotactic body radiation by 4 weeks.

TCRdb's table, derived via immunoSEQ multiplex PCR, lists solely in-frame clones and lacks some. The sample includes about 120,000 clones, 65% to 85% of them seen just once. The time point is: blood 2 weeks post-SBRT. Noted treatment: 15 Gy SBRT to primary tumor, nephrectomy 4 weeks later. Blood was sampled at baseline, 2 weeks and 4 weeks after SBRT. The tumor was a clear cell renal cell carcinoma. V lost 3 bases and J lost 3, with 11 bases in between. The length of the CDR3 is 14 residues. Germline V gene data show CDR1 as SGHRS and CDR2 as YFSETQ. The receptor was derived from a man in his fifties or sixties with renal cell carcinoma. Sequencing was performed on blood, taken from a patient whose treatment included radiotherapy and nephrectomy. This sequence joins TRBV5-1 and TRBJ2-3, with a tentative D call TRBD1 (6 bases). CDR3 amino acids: CASSWGLETDTQYF. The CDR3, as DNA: TGCGCCAGCAGCTGGGGGCTAGAGACAGATACGCAGTATTTT.